These 4 T cell receptor beta chains share one sample of origin, sequenced in a study of regulatory T cells in long-lasting Graves disease. Combining iRepertoire HTBI primers with Arm-PCR of CDR3 regions, the authors built TCR beta libraries. Each CDR3 protein is one row after TCRdb ran MiXCR on the multiplex PCR reads. The table records 350,000 to 500,000 distinct CDR3 sequences, approximately 15% of them present only once. Documented time point: newly diagnosed GD, antithyroid drugs for less than 3 months. TCR sequences were obtained from RNA taken from PBMCs. The data also belong to a second study, concerning T cells in Graves' hyperthyroidism and ophthalmopathy.

The specimen was peripheral blood mononuclear cells (PBMCs), collected at new diagnosis, from a patient treated with antithyroid drugs. The receptors were gathered from a woman between 50 and 59 years old with Graves disease.

The genes are TRBV5-1 and TRBJ2-1; 12 nucleotides match TRBD2. The CDR3 covers 18 residues. Germline-derived CDR1 and CDR2 are SGHRS and YFSETQ. V gave up 4 bases and J gave up 0 bases; unmatched junction bases: 8. For the CDR3, the DNA is TGCGCCAGCAGCGAGGGTGCTAGCGGGAGGGCCTCCTACAATGAGCAGTTCTTC. Translated, it gives CASSEGASGRASYNEQFF.

Ten or more counts support this clonotype. This chain uses TRBV27 with TRBJ1-2; D uncertain. In germline, CDR1 is MNHEY, CDR2 SMNVEV (reference sequence). This CDR3 comprises 12 residues. Trimming pared 11 bases from V and 2 bases from J, leaving 12 bases between. The CDR3 here is CAGPRLNYGYTF. CDR3 bases: TGTGCCGGACCACGGCTCAACTATGGCTACACCTTC.

The chain is built from TRBV7-2 and TRBJ2-3; perhaps TRBD2 as D (6 bases). The CDR3 sequence is 16 residues long. The germline V and J ends were trimmed by 6 bases and 2 bases, with 18 bases remaining between them. Germline CDR1 is SGHTA and CDR2 is FQGNSA. The CDR3 sequence: CASRSIGDFDTDTQYF. DNA for the CDR3: TGTGCCAGCAGGTCTATAGGGGACTTCGACACAGATACGCAGTATTTT.

This clonotype was recorded many times. The chain has TRBV2 and TRBJ2-2; 10 nucleotides match TRBD1. CDR3 length: 16 amino acids. Germline trimming cut 5 bases from V and 0 bases from J; bases unmatched to any gene: 3. CDR1 is SNHLY, CDR2 FYNNEI, per germline. The CDR3 sequence is CASSRQGATNTGELFF. CDR3 nucleotide sequence: TGTGCCAGCAGTAGACAGGGGGCCACGAACACCGGGGAGCTGTTTTTT.